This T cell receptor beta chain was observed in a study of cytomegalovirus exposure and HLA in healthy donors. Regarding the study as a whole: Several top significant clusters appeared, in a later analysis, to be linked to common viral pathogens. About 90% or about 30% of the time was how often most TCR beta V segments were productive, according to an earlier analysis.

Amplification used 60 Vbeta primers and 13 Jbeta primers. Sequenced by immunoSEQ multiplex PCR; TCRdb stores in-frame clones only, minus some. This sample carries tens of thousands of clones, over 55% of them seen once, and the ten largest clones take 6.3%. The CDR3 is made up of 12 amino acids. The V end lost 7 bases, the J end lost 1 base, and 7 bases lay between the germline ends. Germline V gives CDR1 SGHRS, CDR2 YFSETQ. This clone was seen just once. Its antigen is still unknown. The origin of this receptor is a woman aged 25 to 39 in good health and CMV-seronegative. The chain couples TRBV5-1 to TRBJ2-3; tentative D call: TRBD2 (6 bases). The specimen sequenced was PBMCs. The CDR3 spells CASGGGTDTQYF. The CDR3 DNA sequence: TGCGCCAGCGGAGGGGGCACAGATACGCAGTATTTT.